These T cell receptor beta chains were read from a single sample in a study of T cells in Graves' hyperthyroidism and ophthalmopathy. TCRdb fed the multiplex PCR reads into MiXCR, producing one record per CDR3 protein. The repertoire consists of approximately 870,000 distinct CDR3 sequences, with approximately 40% occurring once and the leading ten covering 8.9%. Specimen: blood. The source is a man aged 18 to 29 with Graves' hyperthyroidism. Each CDR3 is given with its conserved first and last residue. D genes are given only for firm matches. Size is omitted from some rows. Given values are once, few, many or a class for expanded clones.

cdr3_aa cdr3_nt j_call v_call clone_size d_call cdr3_length
CASSISSIGVEAFF TGTGCCAGTAGTATCTCCTCGATCGGAGTTGAAGCTTTCTTT TRBJ1-1 TRBV19 many - 14
CAISENRGETQYF TGTGCCATCAGTGAGAACAGGGGAGAGACCCAGTACTTC TRBJ2-5 TRBV10-3 many TRBD1 13
CASSWTQGRAGKLFF TGTGCCAGCAGCTGGACCCAGGGAAGAGCTGGAAAACTGTTTTTT TRBJ1-4 TRBV7-9 once - 15
CAWSPGTSRTQYF TGTGCCTGGAGTCCCGGGACTAGTCGGACCCAGTACTTC TRBJ2-5 TRBV25-1 - TRBD2 13
CASSTEGVGNQPQHF TGTGCCAGTTCCACCGAGGGGGTTGGCAATCAGCCCCAGCATTTT TRBJ1-5 TRBV19 many - 15
CASSPWDSMNTEAFF TGCGCCAGCAGCCCCTGGGACAGTATGAACACTGAAGCTTTCTTT TRBJ1-1 TRBV5-1 many TRBD1 15
CASSLGASQETQYF TGTGCCAGCAGCTTAGGCGCCAGCCAAGAGACCCAGTACTTC TRBJ2-5 TRBV13 many - 14
CASSSSSGRFLYQETQYF TGTGCCAGCAGCTCATCTAGCGGGAGGTTCCTGTACCAAGAGACCCAGTACTTC TRBJ2-5 TRBV11-2 - TRBD2 18
CASSWETGGNTEAFF TGTGCCAGCAGCTGGGAGACAGGAGGGAACACTGAAGCTTTCTTT TRBJ1-1 TRBV11-2 - - 15
CASSQESPGEQYF TGTGCCAGCAGCCAAGAAAGCCCGGGCGAGCAGTACTTC TRBJ2-7 TRBV4-2 - - 13
CASSMDRYTEAFF TGTGCCAGTAGTATGGATCGGTACACCGAAGCTTTCTTT TRBJ1-1 TRBV19 many - 13
CSVEDHPGDGYGYTF TGCAGCGTTGAAGATCATCCAGGGGATGGCTATGGCTACACCTTC TRBJ1-2 TRBV29-1 - - 15
CASSITGKAYEQYF TGTGCCAGTAGTATCACCGGGAAGGCCTACGAGCAGTACTTC TRBJ2-7 TRBV19 few - 14
CSARDVERGFSYEQYF TGCAGTGCTAGAGATGTCGAGCGGGGATTCTCCTACGAGCAGTACTTC TRBJ2-7 TRBV20-1 few TRBD2 16
CASSMRGQPQHF TGTGCCAGTAGTATGAGGGGTCAGCCCCAGCATTTT TRBJ1-5 TRBV19 many - 12
CASSEADRDYSPLHF TGTGCCAGCAGTGAAGCAGACAGAGATTATTCACCCCTCCACTTT TRBJ1-6 TRBV6-1 many - 15
CASRTSGGFEAFF TGCGCCAGCAGGACGTCAGGGGGATTTGAAGCTTTCTTT TRBJ1-1 TRBV5-1 - TRBD1 13
CASSQGTGTPPLHF TGCGCCAGCAGCCAAGGGACAGGGACTCCACCCCTCCACTTT TRBJ1-6 TRBV4-1 few TRBD1 14
CASSELREQFF TGTGCCAGCAGTGAACTCCGGGAGCAGTTCTTC TRBJ2-1 TRBV2 - - 11
CSARSWTGGAFF TGCAGTGCTAGATCGTGGACAGGGGGAGCTTTCTTT TRBJ1-1 TRBV20-1 many TRBD1 12
CASSYSERGQQPQHF TGTGCCAGCAGTTACTCGGAACGGGGGCAGCAGCCCCAGCATTTT TRBJ1-5 TRBV6-5 - - 15
CAGSSETEAFF TGCGCCGGCAGCTCGGAAACTGAAGCTTTCTTT TRBJ1-1 TRBV5-1 - - 11
CASSSFPELFF TGTGCCAGCAGCTCCTTCCCGGAGCTGTTTTTT TRBJ2-2 TRBV7-9 - - 11
CASSFSGDTSYEQYF TGTGCCAGCAGCTTTTCCGGGGACACCTCCTACGAGCAGTACTTC TRBJ2-7 TRBV7-3 - - 15
CASSMAGLWGSPLHF TGTGCCAGTAGTATGGCGGGGCTTTGGGGTTCACCCCTCCACTTT TRBJ1-6 TRBV19 - - 15
CAIRAGTGDGQPQHF TGTGCCATCAGAGCCGGGACAGGGGACGGTCAGCCCCAGCATTTT TRBJ1-5 TRBV10-3 - TRBD1 15
CASSQWGQPQQYF TGTGCCAGCAGCCAATGGGGGCAGCCCCAGCAGTACTTC TRBJ2-7 TRBV16 - - 13
CASSPRGSWEKLFF TGTGCCAGCAGCCCCCGAGGGTCTTGGGAAAAACTGTTTTTT TRBJ1-4 TRBV7-2 few - 14
CSVVGGLAVYEQYF TGCAGCGTTGTTGGTGGACTAGCAGTATACGAGCAGTACTTC TRBJ2-7 TRBV29-1 many TRBD2 14
CASSTFGPGVGTEAFF - TRBJ1-1 TRBV11-1 - - 16
CSARLTRSDYEQYF TGCAGTGCTAGACTGACGCGGTCTGACTACGAGCAGTACTTC TRBJ2-7 TRBV20-1 - - 14
CSAKRGRDTEAFF TGCAGCGCCAAGAGGGGTCGCGACACTGAAGCTTTCTTT TRBJ1-1 TRBV29-1 many - 13
CSVDGRYF TGCAGCGTTGACGGCCGGTATTTT TRBJ1-3 TRBV29-1 many - 8
CASSCQGVTEAFF TGTGCCAGCAGCTGTCAGGGGGTCACTGAAGCTTTCTTT TRBJ1-1 TRBV7-6 - TRBD1 13
CASRSGLAGQEQYF TGTGCCAGCAGGTCGGGACTAGCGGGCCAAGAGCAGTACTTC TRBJ2-7 TRBV6-5 - TRBD2 14
CASSDYRGTEAFF TGCGCCAGCAGTGACTACCGGGGAACTGAAGCTTTCTTT TRBJ1-1 TRBV10-2 few - 13
CASSSSTGGETQYF TGTGCCAGCAGCTCGTCGACAGGGGGAGAGACCCAGTACTTC TRBJ2-5 TRBV11-2 - TRBD1 14
CASSGQVSGANVLTF TGTGCCAGCAGTGGACAGGTCTCTGGGGCCAACGTCCTGACTTTC TRBJ2-6 TRBV15 - TRBD1 15
CSVERAGVTEAFF TGCAGCGTTGAAAGGGCAGGGGTTACTGAAGCTTTCTTT TRBJ1-1 TRBV29-1 many - 13
CASSLKSPGSGSPLHF TGTGCCAGCAGCTTAAAGTCCCCGGGATCCGGTTCACCCCTCCACTTT TRBJ1-6 TRBV7-3 - - 16
CASSPGQGRQPQHF TGTGCCAGCAGCCCAGGACAGGGGAGACAGCCCCAGCATTTT TRBJ1-5 TRBV2 many TRBD1 14
CASSFGTFLYGYTF TGTGCCAGCAGTTTCGGGACGTTTCTATATGGCTACACCTTC TRBJ1-2 TRBV7-2 - - 14
CASSELGANVLTF TGTGCCAGCAGTGAACTAGGGGCCAACGTCCTGACTTTC TRBJ2-6 TRBV6-1 many - 13
CASSLQKSGVRLTEAFF TGTGCCAGCAGTTTACAGAAATCGGGGGTTAGGTTAACTGAAGCTTTCTTT TRBJ1-1 TRBV2 - - 17